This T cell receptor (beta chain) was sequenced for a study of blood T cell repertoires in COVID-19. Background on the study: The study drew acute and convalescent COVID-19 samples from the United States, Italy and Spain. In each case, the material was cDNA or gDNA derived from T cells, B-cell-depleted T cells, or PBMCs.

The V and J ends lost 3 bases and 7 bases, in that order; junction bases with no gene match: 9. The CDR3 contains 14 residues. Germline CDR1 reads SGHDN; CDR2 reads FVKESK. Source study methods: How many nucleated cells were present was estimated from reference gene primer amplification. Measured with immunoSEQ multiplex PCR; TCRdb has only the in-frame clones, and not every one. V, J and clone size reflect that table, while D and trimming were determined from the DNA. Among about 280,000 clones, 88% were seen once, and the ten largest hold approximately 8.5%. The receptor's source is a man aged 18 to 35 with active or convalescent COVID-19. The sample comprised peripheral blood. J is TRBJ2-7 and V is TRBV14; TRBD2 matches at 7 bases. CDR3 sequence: CASSQREGRAEQYF. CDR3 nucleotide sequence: TGTGCCAGCAGCCAGAGAGAGGGGAGGGCAGAGCAGTACTTC.